A selection of T cell receptor beta chains follows, all from one sample in a study of cytomegalovirus exposure and HLA in healthy donors. Assay: immunoSEQ multiplex PCR; the TCRdb copy retains only in-frame clones and omits some. The data hold about 360,000 clones, with roughly 85% observed a single time. Sequencing was carried out using PBMCs. The receptors come from a woman under 30 in good health and CMV-seronegative. Both conserved end residues are part of each CDR3. D genes are given only for firm matches. Not all rows give a size; the values are once, few, many and, for expanded clones, a class.

J,D,V,size,DNA,CDR3
TRBJ1-2,-,TRBV2,-,TGTGCCAGCAGTGCGGGGGTATCCACCTTC,CASSAGVSTF
TRBJ2-5,TRBD2,TRBV7-9,-,TGTGCCAGCAGCACCGGACTAGTAGTAGAGACCCAGTACTTC,CASSTGLVVETQYF
TRBJ2-5,-,TRBV30,-,TGTGCCTGGAACCCGGGGAGGGAGACCCAGTACTTC,CAWNPGRETQYF
TRBJ2-7,TRBD1,TRBV7-2,-,TGTGCCAGCAGCATCGACAGGGGGCGTGGGCAGTACTTC,CASSIDRGRGQYF
TRBJ1-3,-,TRBV28,-,TGTGCCAGCAGCGGCCGGGGCAGGGGATCCGGAAACACCATATATTTT,CASSGRGRGSGNTIYF
TRBJ1-2,TRBD1,TRBV18,-,TGTGCCAGCACCTTATCATCCACAGGGGGCTATGGCTACACCTTC,CASTLSSTGGYGYTF
TRBJ2-7,-,TRBV7-9,-,TGTGCCAGCAGCTTAGACCTGAGGGAGCAGTACTTC,CASSLDLREQYF
TRBJ1-4,-,TRBV28,-,TGTGCCAGCAGTTTATTTCAGGATGAAAAACTGTTTTTT,CASSLFQDEKLFF
TRBJ2-5,TRBD2,TRBV7-9,once,TGTGCCAGCAGCCAGAAGCCGGGACTAGCGGGAGCAGCCCAGTACTTC,CASSQKPGLAGAAQYF
TRBJ2-7,-,TRBV27,-,TGTGCCAGCAGTTGGGGCGCGGGGGCGTACGAGCAGTACTTC,CASSWGAGAYEQYF
TRBJ1-1,-,TRBV28,-,TGTGCCAGCAGTTCCCGGGTGAACACTGAAGCTTTCTTT,CASSSRVNTEAFF
TRBJ2-3,-,TRBV5-6,-,TGTGCCAGCAGCTCTTTGGGCCTCACATTCACAGATACGCAGTATTTT,CASSSLGLTFTDTQYF
TRBJ2-3,TRBD2,TRBV4-1,-,TGCGCCAGCAGCCTAGCGGGTGGGGCAGATACGCAGTATTTT,CASSLAGGADTQYF